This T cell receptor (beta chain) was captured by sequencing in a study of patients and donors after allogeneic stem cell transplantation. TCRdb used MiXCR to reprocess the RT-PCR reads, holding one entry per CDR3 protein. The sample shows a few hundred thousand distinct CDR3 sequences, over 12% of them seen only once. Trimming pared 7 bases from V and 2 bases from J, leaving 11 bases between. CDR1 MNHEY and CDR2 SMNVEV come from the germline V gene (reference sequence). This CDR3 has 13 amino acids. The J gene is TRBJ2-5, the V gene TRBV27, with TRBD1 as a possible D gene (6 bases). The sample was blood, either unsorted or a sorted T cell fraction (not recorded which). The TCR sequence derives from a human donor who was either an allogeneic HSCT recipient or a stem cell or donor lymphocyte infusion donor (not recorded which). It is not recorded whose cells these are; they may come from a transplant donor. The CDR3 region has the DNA TGTGCCAGCATAGGACAGAAGCAAGAGACCCAGTACTTC. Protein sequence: CASIGQKQETQYF.